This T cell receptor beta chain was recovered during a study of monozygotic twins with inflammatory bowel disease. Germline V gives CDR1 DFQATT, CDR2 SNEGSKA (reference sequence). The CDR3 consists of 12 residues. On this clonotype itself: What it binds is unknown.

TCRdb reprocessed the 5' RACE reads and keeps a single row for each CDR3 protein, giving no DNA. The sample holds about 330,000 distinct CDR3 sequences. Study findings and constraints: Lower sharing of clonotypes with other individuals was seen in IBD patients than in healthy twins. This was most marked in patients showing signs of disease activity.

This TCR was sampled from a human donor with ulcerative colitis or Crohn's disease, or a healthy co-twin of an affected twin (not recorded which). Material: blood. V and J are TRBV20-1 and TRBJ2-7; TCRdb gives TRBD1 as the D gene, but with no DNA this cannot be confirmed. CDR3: CSANRDRVEQYF.